This T cell receptor (beta chain) was obtained from a study of neurological immune-mediated disorders. Study-wide context: The disease course was relapsing-remitting in some 30 and secondary progressive in about 8.5% of the roughly 34 multiple sclerosis patients. Study-level points and caveats: Among 34 multiple sclerosis patients, 18 had repertoires that phylogenetic grouping placed in one related-CDR3 cluster, a possible signature.

Trimming removed 7 bases at V and 7 bases at J, with 16 bases between. CDR3 length: 13 amino acids. CDR1 is SGHRS and CDR2 is YFSETQ in the germline V gene. This clonotype was recorded at least ten times. The target antigen is unknown. By 5'RACE with 10-nucleotide random UMIs, the cDNA was made. TCRdb ran MiXCR on the 5' RACE reads and lists one entry per CDR3 protein. In the table there are tens of thousands of distinct CDR3 sequences, around 3.5% of which are singletons. This receptor was taken from a man aged 40-49 years with multiple sclerosis. This sequence joins TRBV5-1 and TRBJ2-3; D is possibly TRBD1 or TRBD2 (5 bases each). The sample comprised PBMCs. DNA of the CDR3: TGCGCCAGCGGGACGGTGGGTGCTAATACGCAGTATTTT. Translated, it gives CASGTVGANTQYF.